This entry is about one T cell receptor beta chain. The table lists this clonotype with a few counts. The clone's antigen remains unknown. The input lacks base qualities; no much larger clone sits a single base away. The donors were around 39 Caucasian individuals from Russia, aged roughly 6 to 90 years, who were systemically healthy. About 10 milliliters of peripheral blood were collected from each donor into EDTA-treated Vacutainer tubes. Ficoll-Paque density-gradient centrifugation was used to isolate PBMCs, with at least 6.5 million per sample. Total RNA, at least 6 micrograms per sample, was extracted from PBMCs with Trizol reagent. For every donor, an aliquot of PBMCs went through flow cytometry to measure the percentages of naive CD45RAhigh/CD27high T cells. In the germline V gene, CDR1 corresponds to SGDLS and CDR2 to YYNGEE. Trimming costs V 3 bases and J 11 bases, and their ends lie 14 bases apart. From the cysteine through the phenylalanine, the CDR3 covers 12 amino acids. CDR3 DNA is the only sequence kept; it has 36 bases, read in frame from the first base.

Libraries were constructed by 5' RACE. The sequencer was an Illumina HiSeq 2500. A second PCR of about 6 to 11 cycles was run with a J-beta primer mix and a sample-barcoded 5' primer. Each TCR beta cDNA molecule received a unique molecular identifier from a template-switch 5' adaptor carrying 12 random nucleotides. Each sample yielded at least 2.5 million CDR3-containing paired-end reads. All of the RNA was converted into first-strand cDNA using the Mint cDNA synthesis kit, with a TRBC-specific oligonucleotide serving as the primer. Following uracil-DNA glycosylase treatment, all cDNA underwent a first 18-cycle PCR with the universal primers M1SS and BC2_uni_R. As for the original processing: For normalization, 1 million high-quality reads, each with a distinct molecular identifier, were randomly selected from each sample. Instead of being binned into consensus sequences, reads that shared molecular identifiers were thrown out. MiTCR, set to a Q25 quality threshold and the strictest error-elimination algorithm, was used for CDR3 identification, clonotype clustering and error correction. A nonparametric unseen species model with Euler transformation was used to estimate a lower bound on total TCR beta diversity. In TCRdb, the public reads were trimmed at Q25 with fastp and aligned with MiXCR, with productive beta chains retained. Rows are combined by CDR3 protein, so each entry shows the most common genes and DNA. The V and J calls were not made by the authors but by TCRdb's processing. This sample is represented by 1,500,000 or so distinct CDR3 sequences; 40% to 45% of them were singletons. The ten largest clones capture about 3.8% of the sample.

The data belong to a study of blood T cells in healthy people across ages (dated by TCRdb to between 2015 and 2016). In terms of the full investigation: In model experiments, template switching captured about one uniquely barcoded TCR beta cDNA molecule for every two T cells. The study measured age-related changes in TCR beta repertoire diversity using deep sequencing normalized with unique cDNA molecular identifiers. Using the same blood draw, the study looked at two additional independent replicas of 1 million unique cDNA reads for two donors, one aged 18 to 30 and the other aged 80 or older. To avoid experimental bias, donors of different ages were randomly spread across the sequencing lanes. Four age groups were formed from the donors: young (average approximately 15 years), middle-aged (around 39), aged (about 62) and long-lived (more than 75). What the research found in general, with its limitations: Compared with the aged group, the long-lived group had more naive CD4+ T cells, fewer expanded clones and increased TCR diversity, suggesting age selection. Conclusive comparison of naive and antigen-experienced compartments was prevented by the profiling of bulk unsorted PBMCs. The percentage of naive T cells measured by flow cytometry correlated strongly with observed TCR beta diversity. Estimates of total diversity from one million sequenced T cells were regarded as lower bounds and underestimates. As age increased, observed TCR beta diversity per million T cells dropped in a roughly linear way, and a significant reduction was already evident by age about 40. Because the CMV infection status of the donors was unknown, age-related changes in expanded clonotypes may potentially have been confounded.

This clonotype was obtained from a woman between 18 and 29 years old in good health. The sample taken for sequencing was blood. Rearrangement joined TRBV9 to TRBJ2-5, with TRBD2 perhaps the D gene, on 5 matching bases. DNA sequence: TGTGCCAGCAGCGGAACTAGTGGTGAGCAGTACTTC. Its amino acids are CASSGTSGEQYF. When the CDR3 is completed using the reference TRBV9 and TRBJ2-5 genes on either side, the full variable domain is DSGVTQTPKHLITATGQRVTLRCSPRSGDLSVYWYQQSLDQGLQFLIQYYNGEERAKGNILERFSAQQFPDLHSELNLSSLELGDSALYFCASSGTSGEQYFGPGTRLLVL.